This entry lists 8 T cell receptor beta chains sequenced from one sample in a study of blood T cell repertoires in COVID-19. Only in-frame clones appear in the TCRdb table, and some are missing; sequencing was by immunoSEQ multiplex PCR. The repertoire consists of around 240,000 clones, with about 84% occurring once and the leading ten covering roughly 2%. The sequencing sample was made of PBMCs or T cells enriched from blood (not recorded which). The receptors shown here come from a woman between 45 and 60 years old who had recovered from COVID-19.

This chain connects TRBV6-5 to TRBJ2-7, with 11 bases identical to TRBD1. V lost 4 bases and J lost 7; bases outside the gene matches: 9. The CDR3 extends over 15 amino acids. In germline, CDR1 is MNHEY, CDR2 SVGAGI. CDR3 in DNA: TGTGCCAGCAGTTTAGGGACAGGGGGACTAAGGGAGCAGTACTTC. As protein: CASSLGTGGLREQYF.

CDR3 region: CASTLGRVASNQPQHF. CDR3 DNA: TGTGCCAGTACTTTAGGGAGGGTGGCTAGCAATCAGCCCCAGCATTTT. This chain connects TRBV19 to TRBJ1-5; unclear D gene. The CDR3 length is 16 residues. Germline V lookup: CDR1 LNHDA, CDR2 SQIVND (reference sequence). The V and J ends lost 7 bases and 0 bases respectively, with 16 bases between them.

The rearrangement joins TRBV7-9 to TRBJ2-1; D ambiguous. The V end lost 3 bases, the J end lost 4 bases, and 13 bases lay between the germline ends. The CDR3 is 15 residues long. The germline V gene encodes CDR1 SEHNR and CDR2 FQNEAQ (reference sequence). CDR3 loop: CASSFRGELYNEQFF. CDR3 coding DNA: TGTGCCAGCAGCTTCCGCGGCGAGCTTTACAATGAGCAGTTCTTC.

This chain joins TRBV9 and TRBJ2-1, with 9 bases lining up with TRBD2. The junction had 5 bases not matched to a gene; V was cut back by 0 bases and J by 4 bases. CDR1 and CDR2 (germline): SGDLS, YYNGEE. This CDR3 has 16 amino acids. For the CDR3, the DNA is TGTGCCAGCAGCGTAGCTCTAGCGGGACAATACAATGAGCAGTTCTTC. It yields the protein CASSVALAGQYNEQFF. The variable domain in full, with the rest retrieved from reference TRBV9 and TRBJ2-1, is DSGVTQTPKHLITATGQRVTLRCSPRSGDLSVYWYQQSLDQGLQFLIQYYNGEERAKGNILERFSAQQFPDLHSELNLSSLELGDSALYFCASSVALAGQYNEQFFGPGTRLTVL.

V gene TRBV29-1 combines with J gene TRBJ2-3, with a possible D match to TRBD1 (6 bases). Germline V gene sequence: CDR1 SQVTM, CDR2 ANQGSEA. The CDR3 loop spans 14 amino acids. Trimming stripped 5 bases from V and 4 bases from J, with 16 bases between. CDR3 nucleotides: TGCAGCGTTTTTACGTCGGCAGGGGCAGATACGCAGTATTTT. Protein sequence: CSVFTSAGADTQYF.

In this sample, this clone turned up once. The chain combines TRBV7-2 with TRBJ2-3; TRBD2 might be the D (5 bases). This CDR3 spans 14 amino acids. Looked up from germline, CDR1 is SGHTA and CDR2 is FQGNSA. V lost 4 bases and J lost 5, with 13 bases in between. This CDR3 is CASSSPLGLDTQYF. The CDR3 DNA is TGTGCCAGCAGCTCCCCTCTCGGACTAGATACGCAGTATTTT.

The chain uses TRBV27 and TRBJ2-1; D gene ambiguous. The CDR3 is 14 residues long. From germline, CDR1 is MNHEY and CDR2 SMNVEV (reference sequence). Trimming cost V 0 bases and J 7 bases, with 10 bases left between them. The CDR3, as DNA: TGTGCCAGCAGTTTATCTCGACTCGAGAATGAGCAGTTCTTC. Translating it yields CASSLSRLENEQFF.

The chain carries TRBV27 and TRBJ2-7; 9 nucleotides agree with TRBD1. The CDR3 contains 15 residues. CDR1 is MNHEY and CDR2 is SMNVEV in the germline V gene (reference sequence). The V and J ends lost 1 base and 3 bases, in that order; junction bases with no gene match: 4. This chain's CDR3 is CASSLWGQGVYEQYF. CDR3 DNA sequence: TGTGCCAGCAGTTTATGGGGACAGGGTGTCTACGAGCAGTACTTC.